In its sample, the clone carrying this TCR beta chain was seen a few times. The target antigen is unknown. TCRdb ran MiXCR on the RT-PCR reads and lists one entry per CDR3 protein. The sample records about 540,000 distinct CDR3 sequences, 12% to 15% being singletons. This specimen belongs to a study of response to subunit inactivated influenza vaccine. Study-wide findings and caveats: Every seasonal influenza vaccination brings in few new T cells, the authors suggested.

V dropped 0 bases and J dropped 3 bases, with 6 bases sitting between them. There are 14 residues in the CDR3. Germline CDR1 and CDR2: LNHNV and YYDKDF (reference sequence). Sequenced material: PBMCs from blood, taken 12 days after vaccination. This TCR came from a man aged 45-60 years who received an inactivated influenza vaccine. The rearrangement uses TRBV15 and TRBJ2-1; no clear D. The chain's CDR3 is CATSRDLGYNEQFF. The CDR3, as DNA: TGTGCCACCAGCAGAGATTTGGGCTACAATGAGCAGTTCTTC.